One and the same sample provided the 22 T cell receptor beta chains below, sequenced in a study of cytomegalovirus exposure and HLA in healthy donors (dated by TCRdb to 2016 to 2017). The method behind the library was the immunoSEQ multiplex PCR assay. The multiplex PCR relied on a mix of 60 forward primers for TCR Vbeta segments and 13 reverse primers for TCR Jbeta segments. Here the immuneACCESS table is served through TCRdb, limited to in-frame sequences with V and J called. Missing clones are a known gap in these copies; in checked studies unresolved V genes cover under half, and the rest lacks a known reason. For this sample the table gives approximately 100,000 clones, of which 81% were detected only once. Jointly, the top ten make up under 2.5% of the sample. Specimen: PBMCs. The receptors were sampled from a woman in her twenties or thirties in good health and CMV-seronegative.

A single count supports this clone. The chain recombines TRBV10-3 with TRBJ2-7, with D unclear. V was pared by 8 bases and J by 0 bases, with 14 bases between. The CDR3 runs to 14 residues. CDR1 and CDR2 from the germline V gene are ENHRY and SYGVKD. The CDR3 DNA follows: TGTGCCATCGGCTCATTTCCCAGCTCCTACGAGCAGTACTTC. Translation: CAIGSFPSSYEQYF.

The CDR3 bases are TGTGCCAGCTCACTCGGACAGGGTTCTATCGAGCAGTACTTC. It specifies CASSLGQGSIEQYF. V gene TRBV18 combines with J gene TRBJ2-7, with 8 bases lining up with TRBD1. V shed 4 bases, J shed 6 bases, and the junction held 8 bases outside the gene matches. Germline CDR1 is KGHSH and CDR2 is LQKENI. The CDR3 is 14 residues long.

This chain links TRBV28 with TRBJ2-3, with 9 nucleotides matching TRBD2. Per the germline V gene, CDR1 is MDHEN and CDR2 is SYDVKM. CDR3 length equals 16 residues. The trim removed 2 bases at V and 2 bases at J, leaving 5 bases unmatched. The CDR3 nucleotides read TGTGCCAGCAGTTTACCATTAGCGGGGGTCACAGATACGCAGTATTTT. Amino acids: CASSLPLAGVTDTQYF. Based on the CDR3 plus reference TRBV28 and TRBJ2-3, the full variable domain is DVKVTQSSRYLVKRTGEKVFLECVQDMDHENMFWYRQDPGLGLRLIYFSYDVKMKEKGDIPEGYSVSREKKERFSLILESASTNQTSMYLCASSLPLAGVTDTQYFGPGTRLTVL.

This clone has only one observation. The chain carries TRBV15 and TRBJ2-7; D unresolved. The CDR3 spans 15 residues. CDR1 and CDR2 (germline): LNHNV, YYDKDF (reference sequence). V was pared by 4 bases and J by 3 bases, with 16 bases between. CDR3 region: CATSIHVTYLYEQYF. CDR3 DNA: TGTGCCACCAGCATCCACGTAACATACCTCTACGAGCAGTACTTC.

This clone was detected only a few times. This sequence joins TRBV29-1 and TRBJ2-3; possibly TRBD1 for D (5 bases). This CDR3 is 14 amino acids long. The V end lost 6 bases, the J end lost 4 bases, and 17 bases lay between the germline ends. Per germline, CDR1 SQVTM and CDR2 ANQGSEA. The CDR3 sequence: CSVRKGHVADTQYF. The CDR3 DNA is TGCAGCGTACGAAAGGGGCACGTGGCAGATACGCAGTATTTT.

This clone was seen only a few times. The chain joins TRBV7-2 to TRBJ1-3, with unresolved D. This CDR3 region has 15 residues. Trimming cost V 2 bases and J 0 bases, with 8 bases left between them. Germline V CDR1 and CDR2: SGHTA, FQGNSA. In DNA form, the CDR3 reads TGTGCCAGCAGCTTACCGGTTGTCTCTGGAAACACCATATATTTT. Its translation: CASSLPVVSGNTIYF.

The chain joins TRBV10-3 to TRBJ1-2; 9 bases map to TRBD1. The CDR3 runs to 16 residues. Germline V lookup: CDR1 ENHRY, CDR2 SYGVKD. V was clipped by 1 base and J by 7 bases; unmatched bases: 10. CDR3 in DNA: TGTGCCATCAGTGAGTACCAGGGACAGGGTGGCCCTGGCTACACCTTC. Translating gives CAISEYQGQGGPGYTF.

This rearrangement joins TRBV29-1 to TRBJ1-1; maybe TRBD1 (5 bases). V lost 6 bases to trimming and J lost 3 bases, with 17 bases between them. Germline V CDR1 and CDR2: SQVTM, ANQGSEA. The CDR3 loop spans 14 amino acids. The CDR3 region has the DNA TGCAGCGTCCTAAACTCGGGGGTAGACACTGAAGCTTTCTTT. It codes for CSVLNSGVDTEAFF.

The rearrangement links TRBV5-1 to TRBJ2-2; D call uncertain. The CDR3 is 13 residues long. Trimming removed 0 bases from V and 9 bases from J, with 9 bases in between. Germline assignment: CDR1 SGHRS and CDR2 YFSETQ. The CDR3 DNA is TGCGCCAGCAGCTTGGTCGGTTATCGGGAGCTGTTTTTT. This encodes CASSLVGYRELFF.

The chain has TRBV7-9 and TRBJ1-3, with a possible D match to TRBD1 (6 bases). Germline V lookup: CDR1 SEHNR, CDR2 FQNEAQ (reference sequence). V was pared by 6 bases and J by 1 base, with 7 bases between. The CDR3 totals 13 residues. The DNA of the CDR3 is TGTGCCAGCAGACAGGGTTCTGGAAACACCATATATTTT. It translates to CASRQGSGNTIYF.

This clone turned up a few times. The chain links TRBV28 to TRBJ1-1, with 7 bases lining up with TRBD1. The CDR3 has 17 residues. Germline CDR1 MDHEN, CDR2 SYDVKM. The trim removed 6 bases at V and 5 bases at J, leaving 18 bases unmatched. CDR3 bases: TGTGCCAGCAGGGCGGACAGGAGGAGGGTTCTGATGACTGAAGCTTTCTTT. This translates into CASRADRRRVLMTEAFF.

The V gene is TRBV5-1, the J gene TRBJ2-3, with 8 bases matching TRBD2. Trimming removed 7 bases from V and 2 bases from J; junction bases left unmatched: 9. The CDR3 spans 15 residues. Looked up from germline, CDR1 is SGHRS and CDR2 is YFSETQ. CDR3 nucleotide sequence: TGCGCCAGCCAGAATAGCGGGGCCACCACAGATACGCAGTATTTT. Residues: CASQNSGATTDTQYF.

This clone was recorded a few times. The CDR3 is CASSPRGAEPYNEQFF. The CDR3 DNA follows: TGTGCCAGCAGCCCCCGGGGAGCGGAACCCTACAATGAGCAGTTCTTC. The chain is built from TRBV11-2 and TRBJ2-1, with TRBD2 as a possible D gene (5 bases). The CDR3 is made up of 16 amino acids. The germline gives CDR1 SGHAT, CDR2 FQNNGV. V was trimmed by 5 bases and J by 2 bases, leaving 16 bases between them.

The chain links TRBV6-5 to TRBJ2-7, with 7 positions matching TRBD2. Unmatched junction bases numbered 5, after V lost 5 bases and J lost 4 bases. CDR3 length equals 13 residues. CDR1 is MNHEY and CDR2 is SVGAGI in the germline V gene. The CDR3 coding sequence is TGTGCCAGCAGTCTGGGAGGGGATTACGAGCAGTACTTC. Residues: CASSLGGDYEQYF.

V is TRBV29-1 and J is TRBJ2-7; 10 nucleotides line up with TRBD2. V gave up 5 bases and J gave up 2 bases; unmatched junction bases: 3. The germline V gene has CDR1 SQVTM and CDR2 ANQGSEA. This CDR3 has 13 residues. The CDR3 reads CSVKSGRAYEQYF. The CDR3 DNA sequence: TGCAGCGTTAAAAGCGGGAGGGCCTACGAGCAGTACTTC.

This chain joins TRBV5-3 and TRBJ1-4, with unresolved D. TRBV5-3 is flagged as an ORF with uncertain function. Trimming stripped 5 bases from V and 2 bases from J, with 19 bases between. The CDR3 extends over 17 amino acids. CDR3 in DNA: TGTGCCAGAAGTCACGACGTGGCCGAGCGGACTAATGAAAAACTGTTTTTT. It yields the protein CARSHDVAERTNEKLFF.

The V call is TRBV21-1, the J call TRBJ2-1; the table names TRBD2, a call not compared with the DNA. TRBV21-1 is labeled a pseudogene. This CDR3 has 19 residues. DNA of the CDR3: TGTGCCAGCAGCAAAGAAGGGTGGAGGAGCGGTAGCTCCTACAATGAGCAGTTCTTC. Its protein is CASSKEGWRSGSSYNEQFF.

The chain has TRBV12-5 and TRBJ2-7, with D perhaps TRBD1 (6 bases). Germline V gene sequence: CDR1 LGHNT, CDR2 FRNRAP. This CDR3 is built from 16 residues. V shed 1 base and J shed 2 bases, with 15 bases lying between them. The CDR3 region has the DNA TGTGCTAGTGGTTTGGCAACTTACAGGGAAACCTACGAGCAGTACTTC. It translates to CASGLATYRETYEQYF.

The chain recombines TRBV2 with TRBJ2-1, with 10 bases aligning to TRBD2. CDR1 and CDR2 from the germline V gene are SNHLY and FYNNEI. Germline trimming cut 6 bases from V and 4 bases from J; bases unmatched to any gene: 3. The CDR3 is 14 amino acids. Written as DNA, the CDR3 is TGTGCCAGCAGCACTAGCGGGACTTACAATGAGCAGTTCTTC. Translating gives CASSTSGTYNEQFF.

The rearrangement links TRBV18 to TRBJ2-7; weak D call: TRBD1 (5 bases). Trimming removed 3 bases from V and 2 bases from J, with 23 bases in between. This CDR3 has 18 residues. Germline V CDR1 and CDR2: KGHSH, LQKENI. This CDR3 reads CASSPPAGQGYSAYEQYF. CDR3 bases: TGTGCCAGCTCACCCCCTGCCGGGCAGGGATACTCAGCCTACGAGCAGTACTTC.

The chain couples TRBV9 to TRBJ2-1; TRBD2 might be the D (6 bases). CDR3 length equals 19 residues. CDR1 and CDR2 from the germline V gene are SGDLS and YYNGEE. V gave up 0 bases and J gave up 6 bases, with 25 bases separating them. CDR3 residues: CASSVGGSGTAVVLNEQFF. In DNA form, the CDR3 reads TGTGCCAGCAGCGTAGGGGGTAGCGGCACAGCGGTGGTCCTCAATGAGCAGTTCTTC.

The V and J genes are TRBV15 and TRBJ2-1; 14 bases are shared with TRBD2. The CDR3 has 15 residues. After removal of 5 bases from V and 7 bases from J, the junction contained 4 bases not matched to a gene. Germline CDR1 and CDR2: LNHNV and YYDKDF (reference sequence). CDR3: CATSETSGRVNEQFF. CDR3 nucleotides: TGTGCCACCAGCGAGACTAGCGGGAGGGTAAATGAGCAGTTCTTC.